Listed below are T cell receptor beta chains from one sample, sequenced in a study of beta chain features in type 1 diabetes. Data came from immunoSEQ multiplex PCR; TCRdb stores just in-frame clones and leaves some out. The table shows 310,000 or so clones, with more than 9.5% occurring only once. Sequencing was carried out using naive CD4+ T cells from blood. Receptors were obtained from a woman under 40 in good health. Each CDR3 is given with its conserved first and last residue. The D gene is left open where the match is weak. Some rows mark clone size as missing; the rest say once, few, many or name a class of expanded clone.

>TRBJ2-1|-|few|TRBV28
TGTGCCAGCAGTTTAATCCGTGAGCAGTTCTTC
CASSLIREQFF
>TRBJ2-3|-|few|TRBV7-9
TGTGCCAGCAGCCCCGTCGGGTTTCGGGGGAGTTCTAGCACAGATACGCAGTATTTT
CASSPVGFRGSSSTDTQYF
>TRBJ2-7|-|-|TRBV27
TGTGCCAGCCGTCCAAGTGGGGGCACCTACGAGCAGTACTTC
CASRPSGGTYEQYF
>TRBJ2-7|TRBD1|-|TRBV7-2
TGTGCCAGCAGTTCACAGGGGGGACCGTCCTACGAGCAGTACTTC
CASSSQGGPSYEQYF
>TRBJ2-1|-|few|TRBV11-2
TGTGCCAGCAGCTTAGAACTCAATGGCAATGAGCAGTTCTTC
CASSLELNGNEQFF
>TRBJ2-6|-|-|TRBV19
TGTGCCAGTAGTATGCTCCCCGGCTCTGGGGCCAACGTCCTGACTTTC
CASSMLPGSGANVLTF
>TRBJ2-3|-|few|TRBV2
TGTGCCAGCAGTGAACTACTAGCACTAGCCGATACGCAGTATTTT
CASSELLALADTQYF
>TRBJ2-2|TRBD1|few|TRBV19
TGTGCCAGTACCCGGGACAGGGGGCGCACCGGGGAGCTGTTTTTT
CASTRDRGRTGELFF
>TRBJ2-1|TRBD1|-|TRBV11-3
TGTGCCAGCAGCTCGGGACAGGGGAGCTACAATGAGCAGTTCTTC
CASSSGQGSYNEQFF
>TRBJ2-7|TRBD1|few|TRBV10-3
TGTGCCATCAGAGATACAGGGGGCCCTATCTACGAGCAGTACTTC
CAIRDTGGPIYEQYF
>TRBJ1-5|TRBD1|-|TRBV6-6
TGTGCCAGCAGTCGGACAGGGTTTAATCAGCCCCAGCATTTT
CASSRTGFNQPQHF
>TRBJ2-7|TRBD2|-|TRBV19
TGTGCCAGTAGTCGGACTAGCGGGACCTACGAGCAGTACTTC
CASSRTSGTYEQYF
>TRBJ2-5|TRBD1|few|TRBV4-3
TGCGCCAGCAGTCTTCAGGGGGCCGGGGAAGAGACCCAGTACTTC
CASSLQGAGEETQYF
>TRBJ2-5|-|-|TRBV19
TGTGCCAGTAGTGATGGTGGCCGAGAGACCCAGTACTTC
CASSDGGRETQYF